This T cell receptor beta chain originates from a study of OX40 agonist ivuxolimab in advanced cancers. On the study more broadly: Partial responses were seen in three patients, one with hepatocellular carcinoma and two with cutaneous melanoma.

Study-level points and caveats: In general, CD8+ T cells held more expanded clones than CD4+ did, on average. Some of the nonresponding patients also showed low levels of normalized T-cell clonal expansion. At 0.1 to 3.0 mg/kg and by week 6, clonal expansion occurred in CD4+ and CD8+ blood T cells.

V was shortened by 4 bases and J by 12 bases, with 20 bases between the two germline ends. The CDR3 consists of 14 residues. CDR1 SGHRS and CDR2 YFSETQ come from the germline V gene. TCRdb's table, derived via immunoSEQ multiplex PCR, lists solely in-frame clones and lacks some. The table lists fewer than 65,000 clones, roughly 84% of them singletons. To note about this clone: Its antigen remains unknown.

The chain combines TRBV5-1 with TRBJ2-1; D remains unclear. This specimen consisted of CD4+ or CD8+ T cells sorted from blood, obtained in a trial of the OX40 agonist ivuxolimab. The origin of this receptor is an adult with an advanced solid tumor such as melanoma, head and neck, liver or kidney cancer. CDR3 region: CASSPLRPESGQFF. The CDR3 DNA sequence: TGCGCCAGCAGCCCTCTGAGGCCCGAATCGGGGCAGTTCTTC.